This is a list of T cell receptor beta chains from one sample in a study of blood T cell repertoires in COVID-19. The table came from immunoSEQ multiplex PCR; TCRdb's copy has only in-frame clones and leaves some out. The sample lists more than 200,000 clones; about 80% were seen once. Specimen: peripheral blood. These receptors were taken from a man older than 75 with acute or convalescent COVID-19. CDR3s include the opening cysteine and the closing phenylalanine or tryptophan. D genes are given only for firm matches. Size tells how often a clone was seen (once, few, many) or the class of an expanded clone, and some rows leave it out.

CDR3 DNA: TGTGCCAGCTCACCAGAGAAGATCTATGGCTACACCTTC; CDR3 protein: CASSPEKIYGYTF; V gene: TRBV18; J gene: TRBJ1-2; D gene: -; clone size: -
CDR3 DNA: TGTGCCACCAGCCACTCTAGCGGGAGATCAGATACGCAGTATTTT; CDR3 protein: CATSHSSGRSDTQYF; V gene: TRBV3-1/TRBV3-2; J gene: TRBJ2-3; D gene: TRBD2; clone size: -
CDR3 DNA: TGTGCCAGCAGCTCTCTTAAACAGGCCGTGTATGCCTATGGCTACACCTTC; CDR3 protein: CASSSLKQAVYAYGYTF; V gene: TRBV7-2; J gene: TRBJ1-2; D gene: -; clone size: -
CDR3 DNA: TGTGCCAGCAGCTTCCTAGCAGATACGCAGTATTTT; CDR3 protein: CASSFLADTQYF; V gene: TRBV5-4; J gene: TRBJ2-3; D gene: -; clone size: -
CDR3 DNA: TGTGCCAGCAGCGTTCTCGACCGGGACAGAGACACTGAAGCTTTCTTT; CDR3 protein: CASSVLDRDRDTEAFF; V gene: TRBV9; J gene: TRBJ1-1; D gene: TRBD1; clone size: -
CDR3 DNA: TGTGCTAGTGGTTTTGGGGCGGGAAATTCACCCCTCCACTTT; CDR3 protein: CASGFGAGNSPLHF; V gene: TRBV12-5; J gene: TRBJ1-6; D gene: -; clone size: -
CDR3 DNA: TGCAGTGCTAGTCCGACAGGGCTAAGCTCCTACAATGAGCAGTTCTTC; CDR3 protein: CSASPTGLSSYNEQFF; V gene: TRBV20-1; J gene: TRBJ2-1; D gene: TRBD1; clone size: -
CDR3 DNA: TGCGCCAGCAGCTTGGCCGGCAGAACTACTAACTATGGCTACACCTTC; CDR3 protein: CASSLAGRTTNYGYTF; V gene: TRBV5-1; J gene: TRBJ1-2; D gene: -; clone size: -
CDR3 DNA: TGTGCCAGCAGCCCCCGGAGGAATACGAACACCGGGGAGCTGTTTTTT; CDR3 protein: CASSPRRNTNTGELFF; V gene: TRBV6-2/TRBV6-3; J gene: TRBJ2-2; D gene: -; clone size: -
CDR3 DNA: TGTGCCAGCAGCTACCAGGGGGCAGGGGAGCAGTACTTC; CDR3 protein: CASSYQGAGEQYF; V gene: TRBV2; J gene: TRBJ2-7; D gene: TRBD1; clone size: few
CDR3 DNA: TGCGCCAGCTGCCCGGGACACCGGGCCGGCTATGGCTACACCTTC; CDR3 protein: CASCPGHRAGYGYTF; V gene: TRBV5-1; J gene: TRBJ1-2; D gene: -; clone size: -
CDR3 DNA: TGTGCCAGCAGCGGTTGGGGACAGCGGGGGGATGGCTACACCTTC; CDR3 protein: CASSGWGQRGDGYTF; V gene: TRBV7-2; J gene: TRBJ1-2; D gene: TRBD1; clone size: -
CDR3 DNA: TGCGCCAGCAGCTTGGAAGGGGAATTGTACCCTTCACCCCTCCACTTT; CDR3 protein: CASSLEGELYPSPLHF; V gene: TRBV5-1; J gene: TRBJ1-6; D gene: -; clone size: -
CDR3 DNA: TGTGCCAGCAGCTTAGCGCCCCGGGACAGGGGCACTCTAAACACTGAAGCTTTCTTT; CDR3 protein: CASSLAPRDRGTLNTEAFF; V gene: TRBV7-2; J gene: TRBJ1-1; D gene: TRBD1; clone size: -
CDR3 DNA: TGTGCCAGTAGTACTCCCGGGACAGGGGCTCTTAATGAAAAACTGTTTTTT; CDR3 protein: CASSTPGTGALNEKLFF; V gene: TRBV19; J gene: TRBJ1-4; D gene: TRBD1; clone size: -
CDR3 DNA: TGTGCCAGCTCACTAAGGCAGGGGCCCGACAATGAGCAGTTCTTC; CDR3 protein: CASSLRQGPDNEQFF; V gene: TRBV18; J gene: TRBJ2-1; D gene: -; clone size: -
CDR3 DNA: TGTGCCAGCAGCATTGATTTGGCCCATACGGGCTATGGCTACACCTTC; CDR3 protein: CASSIDLAHTGYGYTF; V gene: TRBV5-4; J gene: TRBJ1-2; D gene: -; clone size: -
CDR3 DNA: TGCAGTGCTAGAGATACAGGACACCAGTACTTC; CDR3 protein: CSARDTGHQYF; V gene: TRBV20-1; J gene: TRBJ2-7; D gene: -; clone size: -
CDR3 DNA: TGTGCCAGCGGCCCTGACAGGGCCGGTGAAAAACTGTTTTTT; CDR3 protein: CASGPDRAGEKLFF; V gene: TRBV7-9; J gene: TRBJ1-4; D gene: TRBD1; clone size: few
CDR3 DNA: TGTGCCAGCAGCGCCAGAGGAGGTGCCTCCTACGAGCAGTACTTC; CDR3 protein: CASSARGGASYEQYF; V gene: TRBV13; J gene: TRBJ2-7; D gene: -; clone size: -
CDR3 DNA: TGTGCCAGCAGCGTACAGGGGTCCCAAACAGATACGCAGTATTTT; CDR3 protein: CASSVQGSQTDTQYF; V gene: TRBV9; J gene: TRBJ2-3; D gene: -; clone size: -
CDR3 DNA: TGTGCCAGCAGGGGACAGCTGAACACTGAAGCTTTCTTT; CDR3 protein: CASRGQLNTEAFF; V gene: TRBV6-5; J gene: TRBJ1-1; D gene: TRBD1; clone size: once
CDR3 DNA: TGTGCCAGCAGCTTAGGCAGGCTCAACTATGGCTACACCTTC; CDR3 protein: CASSLGRLNYGYTF; V gene: TRBV7-9; J gene: TRBJ1-2; D gene: -; clone size: many
CDR3 DNA: TGTGCCAGCAGCCCAAGTGGCGGGGGGAGAGGCTCCTATAATTCACCCCTCCACTTT; CDR3 protein: CASSPSGGGRGSYNSPLHF; V gene: TRBV3-1/TRBV3-2; J gene: TRBJ1-6; D gene: -; clone size: -
CDR3 DNA: TGTGCCAGCTCACCCCTTAGCGGGGGGGAGCAGTTCTTC; CDR3 protein: CASSPLSGGEQFF; V gene: TRBV18; J gene: TRBJ2-1; D gene: TRBD2; clone size: -